This TCR beta chain was captured in a study of molecular identifiers for immune sequencing clone quantification. Study background: For replicates, RNA isolated from around 20,000 or 100,000 naive CD8 cells was divided into five portions, of which four were sequenced.

Study conclusions and caveats: In naive cells, clones above 20 RNA copies held under 1% of molecules, whereas in effector cells they held over 99%. Spiked Jurkat TCR RNA from one cell was reportedly detectable among 950,000 to 1,000,000 naive cells.

This clonotype was detected many times. The antigen is undetermined. Making the bulk TCR libraries relied on previously described methods and listed TCR primers. A single record per CDR3 protein comes from TCRdb applying MiXCR to the PCR reads. The sample shows approximately 680,000 distinct CDR3 sequences, roughly 27% of them seen only once. Sequences were obtained from naive CD8+ T cells from blood, with Jurkat cell RNA spiked in. Subset specified: FACS-sorted CD8+CD4-CCR7+CD45RA+ naive T cells. The sequence came from a human donor in good health. Some libraries in this study had Jurkat cell RNA spiked in.

The CDR3 sequence is CATAPGTGPEQYF. The CDR3 DNA reads TGTGCCACCGCACCCGGGACAGGACCCGAGCAGTACTTC. The J gene is TRBJ2-7, the V gene TRBV5-6; 8 bases align to TRBD1. This CDR3 spans 13 amino acids. Germline CDR1 and CDR2: SGHDT and YYEEEE. The trim removed 9 bases at V and 6 bases at J, leaving 11 bases unmatched.